The source of this TCR beta chain is a study of cytomegalovirus exposure and HLA in healthy donors. V lost 2 bases and J lost 6, with 11 bases in between. The length of the CDR3 is 13 residues. The germline V gene has CDR1 SGHRS and CDR2 YFSETQ. This clone was recorded only once. Using immunoSEQ multiplex PCR, the repertoire was profiled, and TCRdb retains in-frame clones only, with some absent. The sample gives roughly 150,000 clones, about 89% of which show up once; around 3.2% is in the top ten. The sequencing input was PBMCs. The clonotype was recovered from a young woman in good health and CMV-seropositive. The chain combines TRBV5-1 with TRBJ1-1, with D tentatively TRBD1 (6 bases). The chain's CDR3 is CASSFAGAPEAFF. The CDR3 DNA reads TGCGCCAGCAGCTTCGCAGGGGCCCCTGAAGCTTTCTTT. The full variable domain, its missing parts supplied by reference TRBV5-1 and TRBJ1-1, is KAGVTQTPRYLIKTRGQQVTLSCSPISGHRSVSWYQQTPGQGLQFLFEYFSETQRNKGNFPGRFSGRQFSNSRSEMNVSTLELGDSALYLCASSFAGAPEAFFGQGTRLTVV.